This T cell receptor beta chain was recovered during a study of T cells expressing NK-cell markers. Study in general: Seven of the eight sequenced donors were classified as HCMV-seropositive, and one was classified as seronegative.

Germline-derived CDR1 and CDR2 are SGHRS and YFSETQ. The CDR3 length is 14 residues. Findings and caveats of the study: Also leading the CD3+CD56-NKG2C+ fraction in a handful of donors were these clonotypes.

A note on this clonotype: Its antigen is unidentified.

Following a re-call of the 5' RACE reads, TCRdb has one entry per CDR3 protein and lacks DNA. In all, the sample yields 200,000 to 300,000 distinct CDR3 sequences. The sequencing input was blood T cells: a sorted CD56 or NKG2C T cell subset, CD4+ or CD8+ T cells, or bulk PBMC T cells (not recorded which). This chain connects TRBV5-1 to TRBJ1-5; TCRdb designates TRBD1, a call that cannot be tested without DNA. The TCR was taken from a woman between 18 and 70 years old in good health. The CDR3 region is CASSLTGGNQPQHF.